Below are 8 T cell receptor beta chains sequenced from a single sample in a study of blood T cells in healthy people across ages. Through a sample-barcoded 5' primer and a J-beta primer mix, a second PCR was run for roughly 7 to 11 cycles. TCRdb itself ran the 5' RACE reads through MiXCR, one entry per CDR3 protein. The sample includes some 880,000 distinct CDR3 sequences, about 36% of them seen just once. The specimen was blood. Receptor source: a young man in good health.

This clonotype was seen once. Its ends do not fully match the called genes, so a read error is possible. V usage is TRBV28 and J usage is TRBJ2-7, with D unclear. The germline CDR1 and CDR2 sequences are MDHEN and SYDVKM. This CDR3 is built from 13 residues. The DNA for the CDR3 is TGCGCCAGCAGTGCCACCCGTACGTACGAGCAGTACTTC. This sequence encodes CASSATRTYEQYF.

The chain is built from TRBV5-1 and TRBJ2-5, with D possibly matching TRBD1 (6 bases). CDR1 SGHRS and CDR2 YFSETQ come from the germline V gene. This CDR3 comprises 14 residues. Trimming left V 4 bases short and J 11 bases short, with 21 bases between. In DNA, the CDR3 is TGCGCCAGCAGCATGGACAGTCAGAGGGATGAGCAGTACTTC. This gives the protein CASSMDSQRDEQYF.

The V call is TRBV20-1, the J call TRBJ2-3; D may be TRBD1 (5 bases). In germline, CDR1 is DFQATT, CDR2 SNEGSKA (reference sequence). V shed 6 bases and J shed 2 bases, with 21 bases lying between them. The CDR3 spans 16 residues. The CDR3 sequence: CSATTAQGRATDTQYF. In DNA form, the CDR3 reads TGCAGTGCCACCACGGCCCAGGGTAGGGCCACAGATACGCAGTATTTT.

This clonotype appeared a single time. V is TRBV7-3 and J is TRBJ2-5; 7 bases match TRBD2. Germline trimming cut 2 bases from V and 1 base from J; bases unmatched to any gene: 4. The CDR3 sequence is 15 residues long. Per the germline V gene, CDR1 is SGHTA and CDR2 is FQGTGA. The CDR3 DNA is TGTGCCAGCAGCTTAGCGGGAGTGCCCCAAGAGACCCAGTACTTC. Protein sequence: CASSLAGVPQETQYF. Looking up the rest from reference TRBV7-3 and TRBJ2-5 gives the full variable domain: GAGVSQTPSNKVTEKGKYVELRCDPISGHTALYWYRQSLGQGPEFLIYFQGTGAADDSGLPNDRFFAVRPEGSVSTLKIQRTERGDSAVYLCASSLAGVPQETQYFGPGTRLLVL.

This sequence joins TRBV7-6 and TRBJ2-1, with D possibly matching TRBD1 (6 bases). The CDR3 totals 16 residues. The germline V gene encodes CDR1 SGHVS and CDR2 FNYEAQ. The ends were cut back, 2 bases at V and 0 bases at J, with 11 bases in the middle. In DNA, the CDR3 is TGTGCCAGCAGCTTAAAAACAGGGAGCTCCTACAATGAGCAGTTCTTC. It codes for CASSLKTGSSYNEQFF.

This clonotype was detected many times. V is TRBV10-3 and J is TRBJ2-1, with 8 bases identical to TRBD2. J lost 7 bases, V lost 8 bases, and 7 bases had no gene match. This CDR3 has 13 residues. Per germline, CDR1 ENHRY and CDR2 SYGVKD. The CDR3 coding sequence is TGTGCCATCGCCGGGACTAGAGGGAATGAGCAGTTCTTC. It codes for CAIAGTRGNEQFF.

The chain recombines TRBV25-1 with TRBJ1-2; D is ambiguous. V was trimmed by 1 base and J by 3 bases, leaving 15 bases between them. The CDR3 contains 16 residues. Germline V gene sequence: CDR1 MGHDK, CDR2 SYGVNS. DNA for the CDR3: TGTGCCAGCAGTGAATCGGGCGTAACGCGGGACTATGGCTACACCTTC. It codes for CASSESGVTRDYGYTF.

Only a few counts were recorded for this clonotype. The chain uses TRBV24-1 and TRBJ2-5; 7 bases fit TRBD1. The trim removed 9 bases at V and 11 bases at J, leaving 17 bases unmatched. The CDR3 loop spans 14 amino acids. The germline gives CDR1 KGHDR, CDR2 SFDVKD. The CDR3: CATQRQGGRGEQYF. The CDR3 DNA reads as TGTGCCACCCAACGACAGGGCGGCCGTGGGGAGCAGTACTTC.